The source of this TCR beta chain is a study of blood T cell repertoires in COVID-19. Whole-study context: Samples taken during acute and convalescent COVID-19 were collected in the United States, Italy and Spain. T cells, B-cell-depleted T cells, or PBMCs supplied cDNA or gDNA.

This clone was seen a single time. Sequencing used immunoSEQ multiplex PCR; TCRdb keeps in-frame clones, though not all of them. The table records about 240,000 clones, approximately 90% of them present only once. A Seattle source enrolled patients during active infection and followed them longitudinally. This CDR3 has 13 residues. CDR1 is SGHTA and CDR2 is FQGNSA in the germline V gene. V was shortened by 3 bases and J by 6 bases, with 11 bases between the two germline ends. Sequenced material: peripheral blood. The V call is TRBV7-2, the J call TRBJ1-2; D is unresolved. This sequence was found in a woman in her 50s with COVID-19, enrolled during active disease. CDR3 protein: CASSLGPRDGYTF. The CDR3 DNA reads TGTGCCAGCAGCTTGGGCCCAAGAGATGGCTACACCTTC.